The 25 T cell receptor beta chains below were found in one sample sequenced in a study of T cell clonotyping in hematopoietic cell transplantation. Assay used: immunoSEQ multiplex PCR; TCRdb lists only in-frame clones, some missing. The table has more than 25,000 clones, 65% to 80% seen once; the top ten hold 6% to 8.5%. Time point defined: recipient sample about 28 days before transplant, after cytoreduction. Sequencing was performed on peripheral blood mononuclear cells, taken before stem cell transplant. The receptors were gathered from a woman in her twenties or thirties with chronic myeloid leukemia. Some clones in this sample may be carry-over from other donors' samples.

The chain couples TRBV10-3 to TRBJ1-5; D ambiguous. V shed 6 bases and J shed 0 bases, with 9 bases lying between them. The length of the CDR3 is 14 residues. The germline gives CDR1 ENHRY, CDR2 SYGVKD. The CDR3 nucleotides read TGTGCCATCAGCTTCAGGTATAGCAATCAGCCCCAGCATTTT. This gives the protein CAISFRYSNQPQHF.

In this sample, this clone turned up a few times. The junction differs from germline at one of its ends, possibly a read error. The chain carries TRBV5-3 and TRBJ1-2, with TRBD1 as a possible D gene (5 bases). TRBV5-3 is reported as an ORF; its role is uncertain. The CDR3 totals 13 residues. The chain's CDR3 is CASSLQGQNGYTF. For the CDR3, the DNA is TGTGCCAGCAGCTTGCAGGGTCAAAATGGCTACACCTTC.

Of note for this clone: Germline is not matched at one junction end, which may reflect a read error. V and J are TRBV19 and TRBJ2-2, with D perhaps matching TRBD2 (6 bases). This CDR3 has 13 residues. The V gene's germline CDR1 is LNHDA and CDR2 SQIVND (reference sequence). CDR3 protein: CASRIGTTGELFF. CDR3 DNA sequence: TGTGCCAGTAGGATAGGGACTACCGGGGAGCTGTTTTTT.

The sample holds one count of this clone. This rearrangement joins TRBV29-1 to TRBJ1-3; maybe TRBD1 (5 bases). The ends were cut back, 2 bases at V and 4 bases at J, with 12 bases in the middle. This CDR3 is 14 amino acids long. Germline CDR1 and CDR2: SQVTM and ANQGSEA. The CDR3 reads CSVESGTVGNTIYF. The CDR3 region has the DNA TGCAGCGTTGAATCCGGGACTGTGGGAAACACCATATATTTT.

The chain joins TRBV6-6 to TRBJ2-7; no reliable D call. Trimming shortened V by 4 bases and J by 4 bases, and 14 bases separated the two germline ends. CDR1 MNHNY and CDR2 SVGAGI come from the germline V gene (reference sequence). The CDR3 has 14 residues. The CDR3 DNA follows: TGTGCCAGCAGTTTTCGCGACACACCATACGAGCAGTACTTC. Residues: CASSFRDTPYEQYF.

The V call is TRBV6-6, the J call TRBJ1-1, with D unresolved. The CDR3 has 16 amino acids. The V end was cut by 6 bases, the J end by 6 bases, with 23 bases between. The germline V gene encodes CDR1 MNHNY and CDR2 SVGAGI (reference sequence). The CDR3 loop is CASSPRQRVDISEAFF. CDR3 nucleotides: TGTGCCAGCAGCCCACGGCAGCGGGTAGACATTTCTGAAGCTTTCTTT.

This chain links TRBV20-1 with TRBJ1-5; D is undetermined. The V end lost 6 bases, the J end lost 11 bases, and 14 bases lay between the germline ends. The CDR3 loop spans 11 amino acids. The germline V gene encodes CDR1 DFQATT and CDR2 SNEGSKA (reference sequence). CDR3: CSATRGQTQHF. The CDR3, as DNA: TGCAGTGCGACCCGAGGCCAGACCCAGCATTTT.

The table lists this clone with a count of one. The rearrangement uses TRBV4-2 and TRBJ1-2; no reliable D call. This CDR3 is built from 16 residues. Trimming cost V 2 bases and J 0 bases, with 13 bases left between them. Germline V gene data show CDR1 as LGHNA and CDR2 as YNFKEQ. The CDR3 loop reads CASSQPKTTTNYGYTF. The CDR3 coding sequence is TGTGCCAGCAGCCAACCCAAGACGACAACTAACTATGGCTACACCTTC.

The genes are TRBV19 and TRBJ1-2; D is uncertain. CDR3 length: 13 residues. The germline V gene has CDR1 LNHDA and CDR2 SQIVND (reference sequence). Trimming cost V 5 bases and J 4 bases, with 11 bases left between them. CDR3 in amino acids: CASSVQEAYGYTF. CDR3 sequence (DNA): TGTGCCAGTAGTGTTCAAGAGGCCTATGGCTACACCTTC.

This clone turned up a few times. The chain has TRBV5-1 and TRBJ2-5; the D gene is possibly TRBD2 (6 bases). The germline gives CDR1 SGHRS, CDR2 YFSETQ. Deletions cut 0 bases from V and 4 bases from J, with 10 bases between. The CDR3 has 14 amino acids. For the CDR3, the DNA is TGCGCCAGCAGCTTGGTAGTCGGGGGAGAGACCCAGTACTTC. It encodes CASSLVVGGETQYF. The full variable domain, with the rest looked up from reference TRBV5-1 and TRBJ2-5, is KAGVTQTPRYLIKTRGQQVTLSCSPISGHRSVSWYQQTPGQGLQFLFEYFSETQRNKGNFPGRFSGRQFSNSRSEMNVSTLELGDSALYLCASSLVVGGETQYFGPGTRLLVL.

This clone came up once. The J gene is TRBJ1-3, the V gene TRBV27; 8 nucleotides match TRBD1. The ends lost 4 bases at V and 11 bases at J; junction bases unmatched: 7. Per the germline V gene, CDR1 is MNHEY and CDR2 is SMNVEV (reference sequence). The CDR3 is made up of 13 amino acids. The CDR3 sequence is CASSSRQGWAIYF. The CDR3 region has the DNA TGTGCCAGCAGTTCAAGACAGGGGTGGGCCATATATTTT.

The chain uses TRBV7-2 and TRBJ1-2, with 9 nucleotides matching TRBD1. This CDR3 contains 14 residues. The germline gives CDR1 SGHTA, CDR2 FQGNSA. The J segment lost 8 bases and the V segment lost 4 bases, leaving 8 bases of the junction unmatched. The CDR3, as DNA: TGTGCCAGCAGCTACACACAGGGGGCGAGGGGCTACACCTTC. It codes for CASSYTQGARGYTF.

This chain links TRBV5-6 with TRBJ2-7, with a tentative D call TRBD2 (5 bases). CDR1 and CDR2 (germline): SGHDT, YYEEEE. The CDR3 runs 14 residues. With 4 bases removed from V and 8 bases from J, the gap between germline ends came to 19 bases. The CDR3 DNA reads as TGTGCCAGCAGCCGCGGACTCGAGCACAGCAAGCAGTACTTC. It yields the protein CASSRGLEHSKQYF.

This sequence joins TRBV14 and TRBJ1-2; no clear D. The V and J ends lost 4 bases and 4 bases respectively, with 7 bases between them. The CDR3 extends over 12 amino acids. Per germline, CDR1 SGHDN and CDR2 FVKESK. Written as DNA, the CDR3 is TGTGCCAGCAGCCTGGACGGCTATGGCTACACCTTC. It translates to CASSLDGYGYTF.

This chain connects TRBV11-2 to TRBJ2-7; D is undetermined. V dropped 5 bases and J dropped 0 bases, with 14 bases sitting between them. Germline V gene sequence: CDR1 SGHAT, CDR2 FQNNGV. This CDR3 contains 15 residues. CDR3 nucleotides: TGTGCCAGCAGCCTCCAACCTCAGAACTCCTACGAGCAGTACGTC. Its protein is CASSLQPQNSYEQYV.

The J gene is TRBJ1-6, the V gene TRBV6-5; D is possibly TRBD1 (5 bases). V was pared by 4 bases and J by 13 bases, with 17 bases between. The CDR3 loop spans 14 amino acids. CDR1 is MNHEY, CDR2 SVGAGI, per germline. The CDR3 sequence is CASSFDSLQKPLHF. In nucleotides, the CDR3 is TGTGCCAGCAGTTTCGACAGTCTTCAAAAGCCCCTCCACTTT.

This clone came up a few times. The chain joins TRBV5-1 to TRBJ2-3, with unresolved D. CDR1 SGHRS and CDR2 YFSETQ come from the germline V gene. Trimming took off 2 bases at V and 6 bases at J, with 7 bases between the two ends. The CDR3 consists of 12 residues. DNA of the CDR3: TGCGCCAGCAGCTTAACAAGGGATACGCAGTATTTT. The encoded protein is CASSLTRDTQYF.

The chain uses TRBV4-3 and TRBJ1-1; D is undetermined. CDR3 size: 13 residues. Deletions cut 4 bases from V and 1 base from J, with 7 bases between. Germline assignment: CDR1 LGHNA and CDR2 YSLEER. The DNA for the CDR3 is TGCGCCAGCAGCCTCGACGGGAACACTGAAGCTTTCTTT. Translating gives CASSLDGNTEAFF.

The rearrangement uses TRBV5-6 and TRBJ2-7; D tentatively fits TRBD1 or TRBD2 (6 bases each). Trimming shortened V by 4 bases and J by 7 bases, and 18 bases separated the two germline ends. Germline V gene data show CDR1 as SGHDT and CDR2 as YYEEEE. CDR3 length: 14 residues. CDR3: CASSGSQGGREQYV. The CDR3 region has the DNA TGTGCCAGCAGCGGATCACAGGGAGGTCGGGAGCAGTACGTC.

The V call is TRBV29-1, the J call TRBJ2-1; no clear D gene. Trimming stripped 4 bases from V and 0 bases from J, with 10 bases between. Germline values: CDR1 SQVTM, CDR2 ANQGSEA. This CDR3 has 14 amino acids. In DNA, the CDR3 is TGCAGCGTTGGCCAGCCGATCTCCTACAATGAGCAGTTCTTC. Residues: CSVGQPISYNEQFF.

This chain links TRBV6-1 with TRBJ1-2, with 11 nucleotides matching TRBD1. In germline, CDR1 is MNHNS, CDR2 SASEGT. After removal of 8 bases from V and 7 bases from J, the junction contained 12 bases not matched to a gene. CDR3 length: 15 residues. CDR3 DNA: TGTGCCAGCCAGTCCGGACAGGGGGCTGTCGGTGGCTACACCTTC. Protein: CASQSGQGAVGGYTF.

The V call is TRBV4-2, the J call TRBJ2-3, with 8 bases fitting TRBD1. The CDR3 sequence is 17 residues long. The junction had 12 bases not matched to a gene; V was cut back by 3 bases and J by 4 bases. Germline CDR1 reads LGHNA; CDR2 reads YNFKEQ. CDR3 loop: CASSHGTGPYNADTQYF. The CDR3 coding sequence is TGTGCCAGCAGCCACGGGACAGGCCCATATAATGCAGATACGCAGTATTTT.

The V and J genes are TRBV11-2 and TRBJ2-7, with 8 bases matching TRBD2. CDR3 length equals 14 residues. Germline CDR1 and CDR2: SGHAT and FQNNGV. Trimming cost V 3 bases and J 5 bases; bases outside gene matches: 6. CDR3 sequence reads: CASSLSGGGHEQYF. The DNA of the CDR3 is TGTGCCAGCAGCTTGAGCGGGGGTGGTCACGAGCAGTACTTC.

The chain combines TRBV4-1 with TRBJ2-3; a possible D gene is TRBD2 (5 bases). The CDR3 runs to 15 residues. V dropped 4 bases and J dropped 0 bases, with 11 bases sitting between them. Germline V gives CDR1 MGHRA, CDR2 YSYEKL. In DNA form, the CDR3 reads TGCGCCAGCAGCCCAGACGGGGTTAGCACAGATACGCAGTATTTT. This gives the protein CASSPDGVSTDTQYF.

V gene TRBV30 combines with J gene TRBJ1-2, with 7 positions matching TRBD1. With 2 bases clipped from V and 4 bases from J, the junction kept 10 bases outside the gene matches. The CDR3 totals 15 residues. Per germline, CDR1 GTSNPN and CDR2 SVGIG (reference sequence). The CDR3 DNA reads TGTGCCTGGAGTAGTACAGGGGTTCCCCTCTATGGCTACACCTTC. Protein sequence: CAWSSTGVPLYGYTF.